This TCR beta chain was captured in a study of beta chain features in type 1 diabetes. General study results and limits: Comparison showed that naive, central memory and Treg TCRB repertoires appeared more similar among patients than among healthy donors. Resolution of whether HLA type affects TCRB rearrangement was not achieved here. Equally in patients and controls, shorter templates might have been favored by PCR. All four CD4+ subsets of Type 1 diabetes patients contained TCRB CDR3s that were moderately but significantly shorter.

A few counts support this clone. Its antigen is unknown. The whole isolated RNA underwent reverse transcription, so sequencing captured expressed TCRB transcripts. The data were produced by immunoSEQ multiplex PCR, yet TCRdb's version contains in-frame clones alone and is incomplete. The sample lists 160,000 or so clones, around 9% occurring once. This TCR came from a woman under 40 with type 1 diabetes. Sequencing used central memory CD4+ T cells from blood.

Here the CDR3 reads CASLTSGNYNEQFF. The DNA for the CDR3 is TGTGCCAGCCTGACTAGCGGGAACTACAATGAGCAGTTCTTC. The rearrangement joins TRBV28 to TRBJ2-1, with 11 bases that match TRBD2. J lost 3 bases, V lost 8 bases, and 3 bases had no gene match. Germline assignment: CDR1 MDHEN and CDR2 SYDVKM. The CDR3 extends over 14 amino acids.